This is a list of T cell receptor beta chains from one sample in a study of cytomegalovirus exposure and HLA in healthy donors. This table comes from immunoSEQ multiplex PCR, and its TCRdb copy is limited to in-frame clones, with some not included. The profile shows 150,000 to 200,000 clones, about 70% of them singletons. The sequencing input was PBMCs. The receptor source for this set is a male donor in good health and CMV-seronegative. Each CDR3 is given with its conserved first and last residue. The order of the fields is J gene, D gene, V gene, clone size, CDR3 protein, CDR3 DNA. A D gene is named only where the DNA matches it firmly. Only part of the rows carry a size: once, few, many, or a class if the clone is expanded.

J: TRBJ2-1
D: TRBD2
V: TRBV15
size: NA
CDR3: CATSRETGLEGNEQFF
DNA: TGTGCCACCAGCAGAGAAACGGGACTAGAAGGCAATGAGCAGTTCTTC

J: TRBJ2-1
D: NA
V: TRBV25-1
size: NA
CDR3: CASRTDSYNEQFF
DNA: TGTGCCAGCAGAACAGATTCCTACAATGAGCAGTTCTTC

J: TRBJ2-5
D: NA
V: TRBV7-3
size: NA
CDR3: CASSPGGWGETQYF
DNA: TGTGCCAGCTCCCCGGGGGGCTGGGGAGAGACCCAGTACTTC

J: TRBJ1-1
D: NA
V: TRBV7-2
size: once
CDR3: CASSLRETEAFF
DNA: TGTGCCAGCAGCTTACGAGAGACTGAAGCTTTCTTT

J: TRBJ2-7
D: NA
V: TRBV6-5
size: NA
CDR3: CASSYSNRATYEQYF
DNA: TGTGCCAGCAGTTACTCGAACAGGGCCACCTACGAGCAGTACTTC

J: TRBJ1-2
D: NA
V: TRBV2
size: NA
CDR3: CASSFHPEVNYGYTF
DNA: TGTGCCAGCAGTTTTCACCCAGAAGTTAACTATGGCTACACCTTC

J: TRBJ1-5
D: NA
V: TRBV6-5
size: NA
CDR3: CASSYFRGSNQPQHF
DNA: TGTGCCAGCAGTTACTTCAGGGGTAGCAATCAGCCCCAGCATTTT

J: TRBJ2-3
D: TRBD2
V: TRBV9
size: NA
CDR3: CASSDMTSGGADTQYF
DNA: TGTGCCAGCAGCGACATGACTAGCGGGGGTGCCGATACGCAGTATTTT

J: TRBJ1-4
D: TRBD1
V: TRBV7-2
size: NA
CDR3: CASSLRTGGPEREKLFF
DNA: TGTGCCAGCAGCTTGAGGACAGGGGGCCCTGAAAGGGAAAAACTGTTTTTT

J: TRBJ1-1
D: NA
V: TRBV28
size: NA
CDR3: CAGSLSANMNTEAFF
DNA: TGTGCCGGCAGTTTATCAGCGAACATGAACACTGAAGCTTTCTTT

J: TRBJ1-2
D: NA
V: TRBV28
size: NA
CDR3: CASSRQVNYGYTF
DNA: TGTGCCAGCAGTCGACAGGTTAACTATGGCTACACCTTC

J: TRBJ2-1
D: TRBD1
V: TRBV7-8
size: NA
CDR3: CASSVLTGGDEQFF
DNA: TGTGCCAGCAGCGTCCTTACAGGGGGCGATGAGCAGTTCTTC

J: TRBJ1-2
D: TRBD1
V: TRBV6-6
size: NA
CDR3: CASSPDRGRNHFGYTF
DNA: TGTGCCAGCAGTCCCGACAGGGGGCGAAATCATTTTGGCTACACCTTC

J: TRBJ1-2
D: NA
V: TRBV29-1
size: NA
CDR3: CSVRGLYGYTF
DNA: TGCAGCGTAAGGGGACTCTATGGCTACACCTTC

J: TRBJ1-5
D: TRBD1
V: TRBV19
size: NA
CDR3: CASSLTGGNQPQHF
DNA: TGTGCCAGTAGCCTGACAGGGGGCAATCAGCCCCAGCATTTT

J: TRBJ2-3
D: NA
V: TRBV15
size: NA
CDR3: CATSREGRGTDTQYF
DNA: TGTGCCACCAGCAGAGAGGGCCGGGGGACAGATACGCAGTATTTT